These T cell receptor beta chains were read from a single sample in a study of blood T cell repertoires in COVID-19. The protocol was immunoSEQ multiplex PCR, while the TCRdb copy is restricted to in-frame clones and leaves out a portion. This table has roughly 120,000 clones, about 85% appearing once. The sequencing input was peripheral blood. The receptor set was obtained from a human donor in a cohort sampled during active COVID-19. Both conserved end residues are part of each CDR3. The order of the fields is J gene, V gene, D gene, clone size, CDR3 protein, CDR3 DNA. D genes are given only for firm matches. Only some rows state a clone size, as once, few, many or a class for expanded clones.

TRBJ2-3 TRBV18 . . CASSPPVVDTQYF TGTGCCAGCTCACCACCTGTCGTAGATACGCAGTATTTT
TRBJ2-7 TRBV5-1 TRBD2 . CASSAGLRIGTSGAYEQYF TGCGCCAGCAGTGCCGGCCTACGTATAGGGACTAGCGGAGCCTACGAGCAGTACTTC
TRBJ1-4 TRBV5-4 TRBD1 . CASSLGGTVSTTNEKLFF TGTGCCAGCAGCTTGGGAGGGACAGTTAGTACAACTAATGAAAAACTGTTTTTT
TRBJ2-3 TRBV13 TRBD2 . CASSLSGGTDTQYF TGTGCCAGCAGCTTATCGGGGGGAACAGATACGCAGTATTTT
TRBJ1-1 TRBV5-5 . . CASSFHPASRGGNTEAFF TGTGCCAGCAGCTTTCACCCAGCCAGCAGGGGCGGTAACACTGAAGCTTTCTTT
TRBJ2-1 TRBV7-3 TRBD2 . CASSSWVPGTSGNNEQFF TGTGCCAGCAGCTCTTGGGTTCCCGGGACTAGCGGAAACAATGAGCAGTTCTTC
TRBJ1-2 TRBV7-2 TRBD1 . CASSTPGQIYGYTF TGTGCCAGCAGCACACCGGGACAGATATATGGCTACACCTTC
TRBJ2-1 TRBV7-2 TRBD2 . CASSSRLAGGNEQFF TGTGCCAGCAGCTCTCGACTAGCGGGAGGCAATGAGCAGTTCTTC
TRBJ2-3 TRBV5-1 TRBD1 . CASRDSLTRTDTQYF TGCGCCAGCCGGGACAGCCTTACCCGCACAGATACGCAGTATTTT
TRBJ2-2 TRBV6-1 . . CASSEAQAYPNTGELFF TGTGCCAGCAGTGAAGCCCAGGCCTACCCGAACACCGGGGAGCTGTTTTTT
TRBJ2-7 TRBV9 . once CASSVGGSGRYEQYF TGTGCCAGCAGCGTAGGAGGGAGCGGAAGGTACGAGCAGTACTTC
TRBJ1-2 TRBV28 TRBD1 . CASGSIAGGVYGYTF TGTGCCAGCGGCAGCATCGCAGGGGGCGTCTATGGCTACACCTTC
TRBJ1-4 TRBV9 TRBD1 . CASSVGQGKEKLFF TGTGCCAGCAGCGTAGGACAGGGCAAAGAAAAACTGTTTTTT
TRBJ1-6 TRBV5-1 . . CASSLDISYNSPLHF TGCGCCAGCAGCTTGGACATCTCCTATAATTCACCCCTCCACTTT
TRBJ1-6 TRBV12-3/TRBV12-4 TRBD1 . CASSLNRGSPLHF TGTGCCAGCAGTTTAAACAGGGGTTCACCCCTCCACTTT
TRBJ2-3 TRBV19 TRBD2 . CASRGTSGGGTDTQYF TGTGCCAGTAGGGGGACTAGCGGGGGTGGCACAGATACGCAGTATTTT
TRBJ1-3 TRBV15 . . CATSRDPGSSGNTIYF TGTGCCACCAGCAGAGATCCGGGGAGCTCTGGAAACACCATATATTTT
TRBJ2-7 TRBV10-3 . . CAISGGPAYEQYF TGTGCCATCAGCGGGGGACCCGCCTACGAGCAGTACTTC
TRBJ1-5 TRBV29-1 . . CSVEVNTNQPQHF TGCAGCGTTGAAGTTAACACGAATCAGCCCCAGCATTTT
TRBJ1-4 TRBV19 . few CASRISGRDNEKLFF TGTGCCAGTAGAATATCGGGCAGGGATAATGAAAAACTGTTTTTT
TRBJ2-7 TRBV7-3 TRBD2 . CASSLGGGISYEQYF TGTGCCAGCAGCTTAGGCGGGGGGATCTCCTACGAGCAGTACTTC
TRBJ2-1 TRBV18 TRBD1 once CASSPRGRNEQFF TGTGCCAGCTCACCCAGGGGGCGCAATGAGCAGTTCTTC
TRBJ1-1 TRBV6-1 . . CASSEWGDAFF TGTGCCAGCAGTGAATGGGGAGATGCTTTCTTT
TRBJ2-7 TRBV30 . . CAWSRDKVYEQYF TGTGCCTGGAGTCGGGACAAAGTCTACGAGCAGTACTTC
TRBJ1-5 TRBV30 . once CAWSVAGTRAQHF TGTGCCTGGAGTGTAGCGGGGACCCGGGCCCAGCATTTT
TRBJ2-1 TRBV5-1 TRBD2 once CASSSLAGGPTEQFF TGCGCCAGCAGTTCCCTAGCGGGGGGGCCCACTGAGCAGTTCTTC
TRBJ2-3 TRBV11-1 . . CASSAGDGWRTDTQYF TGTGCCAGCAGCGCAGGGGACGGGTGGAGGACAGATACGCAGTATTTT
TRBJ2-5 TRBV19 . . CASSPTRKETQYF TGTGCCAGTAGCCCTACTAGGAAAGAGACCCAGTACTTC